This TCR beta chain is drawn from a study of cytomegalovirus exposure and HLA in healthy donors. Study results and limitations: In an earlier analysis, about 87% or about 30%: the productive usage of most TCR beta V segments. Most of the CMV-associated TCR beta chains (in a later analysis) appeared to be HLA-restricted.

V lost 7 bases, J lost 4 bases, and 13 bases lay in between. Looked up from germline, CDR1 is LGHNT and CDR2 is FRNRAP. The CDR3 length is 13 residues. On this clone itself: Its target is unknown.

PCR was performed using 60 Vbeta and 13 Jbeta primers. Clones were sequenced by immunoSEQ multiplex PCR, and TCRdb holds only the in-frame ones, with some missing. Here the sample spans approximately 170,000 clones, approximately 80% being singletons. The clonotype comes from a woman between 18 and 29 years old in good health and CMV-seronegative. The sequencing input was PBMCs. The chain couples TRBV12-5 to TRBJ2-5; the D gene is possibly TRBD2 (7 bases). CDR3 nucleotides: TGTGCTAGTGATGGGGGGGCAGGAGAGACCCAGTACTTC. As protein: CASDGGAGETQYF.